These 28 T cell receptor beta chains came from one sample sequenced in a study of T cells in Graves' hyperthyroidism and ophthalmopathy. Researchers took RNA transcripts and amplified the TCR beta CDR3 regions from them. With the HTBI primer set, the TCR CDR3 went through a first round of RT-PCR. TCRdb re-called the multiplex PCR reads with MiXCR, one entry per CDR3 protein. In the table there are about 250,000 distinct CDR3 sequences, approximately 20% of which are singletons. The sequenced sample consisted of blood. These receptors originate from a young man with Graves' ophthalmopathy.

DNA of the CDR3: TGTGCCGGGCGGACAGGGGGCAAGGAGGCCCAGTACTTC. This gives the protein CAGRTGGKEAQYF. J is TRBJ2-5 and V is TRBV30; 11 positions agree with TRBD1. This CDR3 is built from 13 residues. Trimming at V came to 8 bases and at J to 9 bases, leaving 11 bases not matched to a gene. Germline CDR1 reads GTSNPN; CDR2 reads SVGIG (reference sequence).

A few counts support this clonotype. This chain connects TRBV3-1 to TRBJ2-1, with 8 bases lining up with TRBD2. The CDR3 sequence is 17 residues long. CDR1 is LGHDT, CDR2 YNNKEL, per germline (reference sequence). V dropped 0 bases and J dropped 4; count of bases not matched to a gene: 8. In DNA form, the CDR3 reads TGTGCCAGCAGCCAAGAACTAGCGGTGGGGGTTTACAATGAGCAGTTCTTC. It translates to CASSQELAVGVYNEQFF.

The chain couples TRBV27 to TRBJ1-5, with TRBD1 matching over 11 bases. Trimming at V came to 6 bases and at J to 4 bases, leaving 5 bases not matched to a gene. Germline-derived CDR1 and CDR2 are MNHEY and SMNVEV (reference sequence). The CDR3 contains 15 residues. As DNA, the CDR3 is TGTGCCAGCAGACCGGGACAGGGGGGGAATCAGCCCCAGCATTTT. Residues: CASRPGQGGNQPQHF.

Turning to this clonotype: This may be a read error, as it is one base from a much larger clone. This CDR3 is missing its conserved last phenylalanine or tryptophan, likely due to a read error. The J gene is TRBJ2-3, the V gene TRBV12-3 or TRBV12-4; the match to TRBD2 covers 10 bases. There are 15 residues in the CDR3. J gave up 2 bases and V 5 bases, and 4 bases lay outside the gene matches. CDR3 sequence: CASSTTSGSTDTQYL. In DNA, the CDR3 is TGTGCCAGCAGTACGACTAGCGGGTCCACAGATACGCAGTATCTT.

The rearrangement joins TRBV12-3 or TRBV12-4 to TRBJ1-6, with D perhaps matching TRBD1 (5 bases). Trimming took 7 bases from V and 2 from J, leaving 9 bases between them. The CDR3 runs to 14 residues. The CDR3 nucleotides are TGTGCCAGCAAGGGGCGTGCCTATAATTCACCCCTCCACTTT. Amino acid sequence: CASKGRAYNSPLHF.

This chain connects TRBV5-6 to TRBJ1-4; D remains unclear. The length of the CDR3 is 16 residues. Trimming took 4 bases from V and 1 from J, leaving 14 bases between them. The germline V gene has CDR1 SGHDT and CDR2 YYEEEE. CDR3 region: CASSPRGVGTNEKLFF. CDR3 in DNA: TGTGCCAGCAGCCCCCGGGGAGTAGGAACTAATGAAAAACTGTTTTTT.

The chain employs TRBV13 and TRBJ2-1; tentative D call: TRBD1 (6 bases). Looked up from germline, CDR1 is PRHDT and CDR2 is FYEKMQ (reference sequence). The CDR3 is made up of 16 amino acids. Trimming pared 1 base from V and 4 bases from J, leaving 14 bases between. The CDR3 here is CASSLAQGRGYNEQFF. CDR3 coding DNA: TGTGCCAGCAGCTTAGCACAGGGCCGGGGATACAATGAGCAGTTCTTC. Full variable domain (outside the CDR3, taken from reference TRBV13 and TRBJ2-1): AAGVIQSPRHLIKEKRETATLKCYPIPRHDTVYWYQQGPGQDPQFLISFYEKMQSDKGSIPDRFSAQQFSDYHSELNMSSLELGDSALYFCASSLAQGRGYNEQFFGPGTRLTVL.

This clonotype was recorded a few times. The chain links TRBV28 to TRBJ2-1; D is uncertain. CDR3 length: 15 residues. Between the trimmed V and J ends, which lost 8 bases and 3 bases, there was a span of 17 bases. Germline lookup yields CDR1 MDHEN and CDR2 SYDVKM. The CDR3 DNA follows: TGTGCCAGCCAAACCGCTGGCGTGCTCTACAATGAGCAGTTCTTC. The encoded protein is CASQTAGVLYNEQFF.

This clonotype was counted many times. The V gene is TRBV3-1, the J gene TRBJ2-3; 8 bases are shared with TRBD2. Germline CDR1 and CDR2: LGHDT and YNNKEL (reference sequence). This CDR3 contains 16 residues. The trim removed 0 bases at V and 2 bases at J, leaving 4 bases unmatched. The CDR3 sequence: CASSQEAGENTDTQYF. The CDR3 DNA sequence: TGTGCCAGCAGCCAAGAAGCGGGGGAAAACACAGATACGCAGTATTTT.

The V call is TRBV6-1, the J call TRBJ1-6, with 9 bases aligning to TRBD1. Looked up from germline, CDR1 is MNHNS and CDR2 is SASEGT. The length of the CDR3 is 13 residues. V lost 10 bases to trimming and J lost 5 bases; unmatched junction nucleotides: 3. CDR3 nucleotides: TGTGCCACTAGGACAGGGGATAATTCACCCCTCCACTTT. As protein: CATRTGDNSPLHF.

This rearrangement joins TRBV13 to TRBJ2-1; either TRBD1 or TRBD2 may supply D (5 bases each). The CDR3 extends over 12 amino acids. Germline CDR1 and CDR2: PRHDT and FYEKMQ (reference sequence). With 5 bases removed from V and 9 bases from J, the gap between germline ends came to 11 bases. The CDR3 DNA sequence: TGTGCCAGCAGCCCCCGTGGGGGTGAGCAGTTCTTC. Protein: CASSPRGGEQFF.

This clonotype was counted at least ten times. This chain links TRBV13 with TRBJ2-7; 7 positions agree with TRBD1. V gave up 2 bases and J gave up 2 bases; unmatched junction bases: 6. The CDR3 is 15 residues long. CDR1 is PRHDT, CDR2 FYEKMQ, per germline (reference sequence). CDR3 nucleotide sequence: TGTGCCAGCAGCTTAAAGGGACAGCCTACCTACGAGCAGTACTTC. Its translation: CASSLKGQPTYEQYF.

This clonotype was recorded at least ten times. The rearrangement joins TRBV18 to TRBJ1-1; unclear D gene. Germline CDR1 and CDR2: KGHSH and LQKENI. There are 13 residues in the CDR3. Trimming cost V 0 bases and J 3 bases, with 5 bases left between them. The CDR3, as DNA: TGTGCCAGCTCACCACCTGGGGACACTGAAGCTTTCTTT. Translated, it gives CASSPPGDTEAFF. Looking up the rest from reference TRBV18 and TRBJ1-1 gives the full variable domain: NAGVMQNPRHLVRRRGQEARLRCSPMKGHSHVYWYRQLPEEGLKFMVYLQKENIIDESGMPKERFSAEFPKEGPSILRIQQVVRGDSAAYFCASSPPGDTEAFFGQGTRLTVV.

This clonotype was recorded many times. The chain uses TRBV7-2 and TRBJ2-7, with TRBD2 matching over 9 bases. The CDR3 consists of 15 residues. V was clipped by 4 bases and J by 4 bases; unmatched bases: 8. Germline CDR1 is SGHTA and CDR2 is FQGNSA. CDR3 protein: CASSSYQTSGYEQYF. CDR3 nucleotides: TGTGCCAGCAGCTCCTACCAGACTAGCGGATACGAGCAGTACTTC.

This clonotype was found a few times. The chain employs TRBV4-2 and TRBJ2-7; 10 bases fit TRBD2. The V segment lost 3 bases and the J segment 2 bases; nucleotides outside the gene matches: 10. The CDR3 totals 17 residues. Germline CDR1 is LGHNA and CDR2 is YNFKEQ. The CDR3 loop is CASSQPKREGRAYEQYF. Here the CDR3 DNA reads TGTGCCAGCAGCCAGCCTAAGCGGGAGGGCCGGGCCTACGAGCAGTACTTC.

J is TRBJ2-4 and V is TRBV11-3, with no clear D. Germline V gene sequence: CDR1 SGHNT, CDR2 YENEEA. Trimming pared 5 bases from V and 0 bases from J, leaving 14 bases between. This CDR3 has 16 residues. The CDR3 coding sequence is TGTGCCAGCAGCCCATCGGGCACCTTAGCCAAAAACATTCAGTACTTC. Translation: CASSPSGTLAKNIQYF.

This clonotype has more than one count but fewer than ten. This chain uses TRBV2 with TRBJ2-6; 7 bases fit TRBD2. This CDR3 comprises 13 residues. V was clipped by 3 bases and J by 13 bases; unmatched bases: 6. The germline V gene has CDR1 SNHLY and CDR2 FYNNEI. CDR3 region: CASSEAGEGVLTF. The CDR3 nucleotides are TGTGCCAGCAGTGAGGCGGGGGAGGGGGTCCTGACTTTC.

The rearrangement links TRBV20-1 to TRBJ2-1, with D maybe TRBD2 (7 bases). Deletions cut 6 bases from V and 0 bases from J, with 15 bases between. CDR3 length equals 15 residues. CDR1 and CDR2 (germline): DFQATT, SNEGSKA (reference sequence). The CDR3 DNA sequence: TGCAGTGCCGATGGCGGGGGCAGCTCCTACAATGAGCAGTTCTTC. As protein: CSADGGGSSYNEQFF.

This clonotype has only a few counts. The chain employs TRBV28 and TRBJ2-7; D perhaps matches TRBD1 (6 bases). The CDR3 is 13 amino acids. Per germline, CDR1 MDHEN and CDR2 SYDVKM. V lost 8 bases to trimming and J lost 5 bases, with 16 bases between them. Written as DNA, the CDR3 is TGTGCCAGCCGAACCGACAGGAGCGACGAGCAGTACTTC. Amino acids: CASRTDRSDEQYF.

This clonotype was seen repeatedly, ten times or more. The rearrangement links TRBV18 to TRBJ1-1; D is unresolved. Trimming pared 2 bases from V and 3 bases from J, leaving 7 bases between. The germline gives CDR1 KGHSH, CDR2 LQKENI. This CDR3 comprises 13 residues. The CDR3 here is CASSPILYTEAFF. The CDR3 DNA follows: TGTGCCAGCTCACCAATCCTGTACACTGAAGCTTTCTTT.

The chain carries TRBV12-3 or TRBV12-4 and TRBJ1-5; TRBD1 aligns across 9 bases. J lost 4 bases, V lost 5 bases, and 6 bases had no gene match. The CDR3 covers 15 residues. The CDR3: CASSHRGPHNQPQHF. The CDR3 DNA reads TGTGCCAGCAGTCACAGGGGGCCCCATAATCAGCCCCAGCATTTT.

The chain joins TRBV12-3 or TRBV12-4 to TRBJ1-4; 11 bases match TRBD1. Unmatched junction bases numbered 6, after V lost 1 base and J lost 8 bases. This CDR3 has 16 residues. The CDR3 spells CASSLVGQGANEKLFF. The CDR3, as DNA: TGTGCCAGCAGTTTAGTCGGACAGGGGGCGAACGAAAAACTGTTTTTT.

Many counts were recorded for this clonotype. The chain couples TRBV12-3 or TRBV12-4 to TRBJ2-7; TRBD1 matches at 7 bases. The V segment lost 6 bases and the J segment 3 bases; nucleotides outside the gene matches: 11. The CDR3 covers 15 residues. CDR3 in amino acids: CASSRKRGQHYEQYF. The CDR3 bases are TGTGCCAGCAGCCGAAAAAGGGGACAGCACTACGAGCAGTACTTC.

This clonotype was seen a few times. Here the CDR3 reads CASSGGTANQPQHF. The CDR3 bases are TGTGCCAGCAGTGGCGGGACAGCCAATCAGCCCCAGCATTTT. This sequence joins TRBV6-1 and TRBJ1-5; 7 positions agree with TRBD1. The CDR3 runs 14 residues. The germline gives CDR1 MNHNS, CDR2 SASEGT. The V gene end was trimmed by 4 bases and the J gene end by 3 bases; junction bases not matched to a gene: 3.

This clonotype was observed many times. V gene TRBV20-1 combines with J gene TRBJ1-2; D ambiguous. With 4 bases removed from V and 3 bases from J, the gap between germline ends came to 12 bases. The V gene's germline CDR1 is DFQATT and CDR2 SNEGSKA (reference sequence). This CDR3 has 13 residues. CDR3 DNA sequence: TGCAGTGCTAAGGACCGATATTACTATGGCTACACCTTC. This translates into CSAKDRYYYGYTF.

V is TRBV2 and J is TRBJ1-2; maybe TRBD1 (5 bases). Germline V gene sequence: CDR1 SNHLY, CDR2 FYNNEI. The CDR3 length is 12 residues. Trimming pared 10 bases from V and 7 bases from J, leaving 16 bases between. CDR3 nucleotide sequence: TGTGCCACTCTCCAGGGAAGATCTGGCTACACCTTC. As protein: CATLQGRSGYTF.

This clonotype has a count of ten or more. J is TRBJ1-1 and V is TRBV18; 9 positions agree with TRBD1. The V gene's germline CDR1 is KGHSH and CDR2 LQKENI. V gave up 3 bases and J gave up 3 bases; unmatched junction bases: 5. The CDR3 loop spans 15 amino acids. The DNA of the CDR3 is TGTGCCAGCTCACCCTCGACAGGGGGGGACACTGAAGCTTTCTTT. Translating it yields CASSPSTGGDTEAFF.

Only a few counts were recorded for this clonotype. The chain employs TRBV27 and TRBJ2-5; D remains ambiguous. V was trimmed by 5 bases and J by 1 base, leaving 5 bases between them. This CDR3 spans 12 amino acids. Germline V lookup: CDR1 MNHEY, CDR2 SMNVEV (reference sequence). The CDR3 DNA is TGTGCCAGCAGTCCCCTCCAAGAGACCCAGTACTTC. It specifies CASSPLQETQYF.